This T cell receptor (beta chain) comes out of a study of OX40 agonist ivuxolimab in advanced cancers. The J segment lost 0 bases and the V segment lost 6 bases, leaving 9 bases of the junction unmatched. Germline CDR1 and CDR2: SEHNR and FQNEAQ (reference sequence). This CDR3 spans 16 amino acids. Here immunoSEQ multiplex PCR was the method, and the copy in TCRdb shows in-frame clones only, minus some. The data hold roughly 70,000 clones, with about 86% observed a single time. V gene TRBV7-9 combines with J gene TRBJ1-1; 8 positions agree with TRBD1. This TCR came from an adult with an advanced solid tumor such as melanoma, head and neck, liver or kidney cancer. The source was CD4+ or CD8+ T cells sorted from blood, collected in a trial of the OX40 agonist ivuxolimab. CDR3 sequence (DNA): TGTGCCAGCAGAACAGGGGGAGGATACATGAACACTGAAGCTTTCTTT. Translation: CASRTGGGYMNTEAFF.